This TCR beta chain appears in the sequencing data of a study of blood T cell repertoires in COVID-19. Sequencing was performed with immunoSEQ multiplex PCR; in TCRdb, only in-frame clones are kept and a portion is missing. The sample yields some 110,000 clones, roughly 90% seen once. This CDR3 is 15 amino acids long. Trimming left V 5 bases short and J 3 bases short, with 13 bases between. CDR1 and CDR2 (germline): LGHDT, YNNKEL (reference sequence). The sequence was obtained from a human donor in a cohort sampled during active COVID-19. The source material was peripheral blood. V usage is TRBV3-1 (or the pseudogene TRBV3-2) and J usage is TRBJ2-2; maybe TRBD1 (6 bases). CDR3: CASSSQGLDTGELFF. The CDR3 DNA sequence: TGTGCCAGCAGCTCCCAGGGGCTGGACACCGGGGAGCTGTTTTTT.